The 7 T cell receptor beta chains reported below all come from one sample, sequenced in a study of T cells in Graves' hyperthyroidism and ophthalmopathy. RNA transcripts provided the source from which TCR beta CDR3 regions were amplified. In the first-round RT-PCR of the TCR CDR3, the HTBI primer set was used. TCRdb analysed the multiplex PCR reads with MiXCR anew, one entry per CDR3 protein. Of about 280,000 distinct CDR3 sequences in the sample, less than 30% were seen once. Sequenced sample: blood. The receptor set was obtained from a man aged 35 to 55 with Graves' hyperthyroidism that later progressed to Graves' ophthalmopathy.

In its sample, this clonotype was seen many times. The chain is built from TRBV20-1 and TRBJ2-7; 9 bases line up with TRBD2. Per germline, CDR1 DFQATT and CDR2 SNEGSKA (reference sequence). Germline trimming cut 3 bases from V and 2 bases from J; bases unmatched to any gene: 2. The CDR3 runs to 13 residues. The CDR3 sequence is CSASSGSPYEQYF. CDR3 DNA: TGCAGTGCTAGTAGCGGGAGCCCCTACGAGCAGTACTTC.

There are many counts of this clonotype. V is TRBV6-5 and J is TRBJ1-5; D is unclear. V lost 2 bases and J 5 bases, leaving 7 bases between the germline ends. Germline V gives CDR1 MNHEY, CDR2 SVGAGI. The CDR3 sequence is 13 residues long. The CDR3 region is CASSYDLDQPQHF. CDR3 sequence (DNA): TGTGCCAGCAGTTACGATCTCGATCAGCCCCAGCATTTT.

This clonotype showed up many times. V is TRBV3-1 and J is TRBJ2-7; TRBD2 aligns across 8 bases. CDR1 and CDR2 (germline): LGHDT, YNNKEL (reference sequence). This CDR3 is 13 amino acids long. V was pared by 6 bases and J by 3 bases, with 4 bases of the junction left unmatched. CDR3 in amino acids: CASSPAGVYEQYF. Here the CDR3 DNA reads TGTGCCAGCAGTCCAGCGGGAGTCTACGAGCAGTACTTC.

This clonotype was found many times. The V gene is TRBV11-2, the J gene TRBJ1-2, with no clear D. Germline V CDR1 and CDR2: SGHAT, FQNNGV. Trimming took 3 bases from V and 4 from J, leaving 9 bases between them. The CDR3 runs 13 residues. Here the CDR3 reads CASSLAQLYGYTF. The CDR3 DNA reads as TGTGCCAGCAGCTTGGCACAGCTCTATGGCTACACCTTC. Drawing the rest from reference TRBV11-2 and TRBJ1-2, the complete variable domain is EAGVAQSPRYKIIEKRQSVAFWCNPISGHATLYWYQQILGQGPKLLIQFQNNGVVDDSQLPKDRFSAERLKGVDSTLKIQPAKLEDSAVYLCASSLAQLYGYTFGSGTRLTVV.

Ten or more counts support this clonotype. The chain employs TRBV6-5 and TRBJ2-2; D may be TRBD2 (5 bases). Germline loops: CDR1 MNHEY, CDR2 SVGAGI. V shed 0 bases and J shed 5 bases, with 10 bases lying between them. The CDR3 totals 15 residues. CDR3 loop: CASSYSRGRTGELFF. The CDR3 nucleotides read TGTGCCAGCAGTTACTCGAGAGGGAGAACCGGGGAGCTGTTTTTT.

Comments on this clonotype: One end of the junction fails to match germline, which may point to a read error. The V call is TRBV11-2, the J call TRBJ2-5; a weak D match, TRBD1 (5 bases). CDR1 SGHAT and CDR2 FQNNGV come from the germline V gene. The CDR3 totals 13 residues. The CDR3 is CASSIRVPEAQYF. CDR3 DNA sequence: TGTGCCAGCAGCATCAGGGTTCCAGAGGCCCAGTACTTC.

This clonotype was detected ten times or more. V is TRBV6-5 and J is TRBJ1-5; D gene unclear. This CDR3 is 13 amino acids long. In germline, CDR1 is MNHEY, CDR2 SVGAGI. V shed 6 bases and J shed 5 bases, with 11 bases lying between them. The CDR3 DNA follows: TGTGCCAGCAGGATACAGTCCGATCAGCCCCAGCATTTT. This codes for CASRIQSDQPQHF.